These T cell receptor beta chains were read from a single sample in a study of blood T cells in healthy people across ages. TCRdb processed the 5' RACE reads anew with MiXCR; each CDR3 protein has one entry. The sample lists about 900,000 distinct CDR3 sequences, 60% to 80% occurring once. Sequenced material: blood. The receptors stem from a man between 25 and 39 years old in good health. CDR3s include the opening cysteine and the closing phenylalanine or tryptophan. D genes are given only for firm matches. A row's size may be missing; if present it is once, few, many or a size class.

D,V,J,size,CDR3,DNA
TRBD1,TRBV15,TRBJ2-1,.,CATSAPGTVSYNEQFF,TGTGCCACCAGCGCCCCCGGGACAGTTTCCTACAATGAGCAGTTCTTC
.,TRBV6-5,TRBJ2-7,.,CASSQPGHWEQYF,TGTGCCAGCAGCCAACCCGGGCACTGGGAGCAGTACTTC
TRBD2,TRBV7-2,TRBJ2-5,.,CASSLRLAGEETQYF,TGTGCCAGCAGTTTACGACTAGCGGGGGAAGAGACCCAGTACTTC
.,TRBV25-1,TRBJ1-2,.,CASSDSTVYYGYTF,TGTGCCAGCAGTGACTCGACAGTTTACTATGGCTACACCTTC
TRBD1,TRBV6-6,TRBJ2-5,once,CASRLGQGARETQYF,TGTGCCAGCAGACTCGGACAGGGGGCCCGGGAGACCCAGTACTTC
.,TRBV7-9,TRBJ2-1,.,CASSFGRLLYNEQFF,TGTGCCAGCAGCTTCGGGCGACTACTCTACAATGAGCAGTTCTTC
TRBD1,TRBV12-3/TRBV12-4,TRBJ1-4,.,CASSSGTGFEKLFF,TGTGCCAGCAGTTCCGGGACAGGATTTGAAAAACTGTTTTTT
.,TRBV7-9,TRBJ2-7,.,CASTWDAGEQYF,TGTGCCAGCACCTGGGACGCCGGCGAGCAGTACTTC
.,TRBV7-9,TRBJ2-3,.,CASSLGDTASTDTQYF,TGTGCCAGCAGCTTGGGAGACACCGCCAGCACAGATACGCAGTATTTT
.,TRBV14,TRBJ2-1,.,CASSQRADISQFF,TGTGCCAGCAGCCAGCGGGCCGATATAAGTCAGTTCTTC
.,TRBV5-1,TRBJ2-1,.,CASSFTGSRVNEQFF,TGCGCCAGCAGCTTCACAGGGTCCCGCGTCAATGAGCAGTTCTTC
.,TRBV20-1,TRBJ1-2,.,CSARGLTGLGGYTF,TGCAGTGCTAGAGGGTTGACGGGCCTAGGGGGCTACACCTTC
.,TRBV29-1,TRBJ2-7,once,CSVGPGEQYF,TGCAGCGTTGGCCCCGGCGAGCAGTACTTC
.,TRBV28,TRBJ2-6,many,CASSLEGSSGANVLTF,TGTGCCAGCAGCTTAGAGGGCAGCTCTGGGGCCAACGTCCTGACTTTC
.,TRBV13,TRBJ2-7,many,CASSLGKRYEQYF,TGTGCCAGCAGCTTAGGCAAGAGATACGAGCAGTACTTC
TRBD2,TRBV12-3/TRBV12-4,TRBJ2-5,.,CASSFRTSVETQYF,TGTGCCAGCAGTTTTCGGACTAGCGTGGAGACCCAGTACTTC
TRBD1,TRBV4-1,TRBJ1-2,few,CASSPQGQYYGYTF,TGCGCCAGCAGCCCACAGGGGCAGTACTATGGCTACACCTTC
TRBD2,TRBV6-1,TRBJ2-4,.,CASSIRTSGGDIQYF,TGTGCCAGCAGTATTCGGACTAGCGGGGGGGACATTCAGTACTTC
.,TRBV28,TRBJ2-6,.,CASSFVRAGLLSGANVLTF,TGTGCCAGCAGTTTTGTTCGGGCCGGGTTGCTTTCTGGGGCCAACGTCCTGACTTTC
.,TRBV2,TRBJ1-4,once,CASSTPGGFRGEKLFF,TGTGCCAGCAGTACCCCCGGGGGATTTCGTGGGGAAAAACTGTTTTTT
.,TRBV9,TRBJ1-6,.,CASSATGTNSPLHF,TGTGCCAGCAGCGCCACAGGGACCAATTCACCCCTCCACTTT
.,TRBV9,TRBJ2-3,.,CASSVGPSGETQYF,TGTGCCAGCAGCGTAGGACCATCTGGAGAGACGCAGTATTTT
TRBD2,TRBV4-2,TRBJ2-1,.,CASSQVPAGTGAGQFF,TGTGCCAGCAGCCAAGTTCCAGCGGGGACGGGAGCGGGGCAGTTCTTC
TRBD2,TRBV11-2,TRBJ2-3,.,CASSSRTSPDTQYF,TGTGCCAGCAGCAGCAGGACTAGTCCGGATACGCAGTATTTT
TRBD1,TRBV5-1,TRBJ2-3,.,CASSLDSLDRGQDTQYF,TGCGCCAGCAGCTTGGATTCGTTAGACAGGGGGCAAGATACGCAGTATTTT
TRBD2,TRBV29-1,TRBJ2-3,.,CSARGTRSTDTQYF,TGCAGCGCACGAGGGACTAGAAGCACAGATACGCAGTATTTT
TRBD1,TRBV19,TRBJ2-6,.,CASSIGQGQSGANVLTF,TGTGCCAGTAGTATAGGACAGGGACAATCTGGGGCCAACGTCCTGACTTTC
.,TRBV3-1,TRBJ2-1,many,CASSQDRRNEQFF,TGTGCCAGCAGCCAAGATCGGAGAAATGAGCAGTTCTTC
.,TRBV13,TRBJ2-5,once,CASSLVGFFETQYF,TGTGCCAGCAGCTTAGTTGGTTTTTTTGAGACCCAGTACTTC
TRBD1,TRBV10-3,TRBJ2-3,.,CAIGDRRSADTQYF,TGTGCCATCGGGGACAGGCGGTCCGCAGATACGCAGTATTTT
TRBD1,TRBV6-1,TRBJ2-7,.,CATSSGTGLVEQYF,TGTGCCACCTCGTCAGGGACAGGGCTAGTCGAGCAGTACTTC
.,TRBV4-3,TRBJ2-1,few,CASSQDTGTPVYNEQFF,TGCGCCAGCAGCCAAGATACAGGAACTCCCGTTTACAATGAGCAGTTCTTC
.,TRBV12-3/TRBV12-4,TRBJ1-1,.,CASSRLAFEAFF,TGTGCCAGCAGCCGGTTGGCGTTTGAAGCTTTCTTT
TRBD2,TRBV9,TRBJ2-3,.,CASSHAQREGTDTQYF,TGTGCCAGCAGCCACGCTCAGCGGGAGGGCACAGATACGCAGTATTTT
TRBD2,TRBV7-3,TRBJ2-1,.,CASSLNGGGNNEQFF,TGTGCCAGCAGCTTAAACGGCGGGGGGAACAATGAGCAGTTCTTC
.,TRBV5-1,TRBJ2-4,.,CASSLLMGAKNIQYF,TGCGCCAGCAGCTTGCTTATGGGAGCCAAAAACATTCAGTACTTC
.,TRBV27,TRBJ2-2,.,CASTGTANTGELFF,TGTGCCAGCACCGGGACCGCCAACACCGGGGAGCTGTTTTTT
TRBD1,TRBV7-2,TRBJ1-5,.,CASSQGAGDNQPQHF,TGTGCCAGCAGCCAGGGGGCAGGGGACAATCAGCCCCAGCATTTT
.,TRBV5-6,TRBJ2-4,.,CASSSTGTYLNIQYF,TGTGCCAGCAGCTCCACAGGGACATATTTAAACATTCAGTACTTC
.,TRBV4-3,TRBJ2-6,few,CASSPHRFGSGANVLTF,TGCGCCAGCAGCCCCCACCGTTTCGGCTCTGGGGCCAACGTCCTGACTTTC
.,TRBV7-3,TRBJ1-2,.,CASSLMAGAVDGYTF,TGTGCCAGCAGCTTAATGGCAGGGGCGGTAGATGGCTACACCTTC
TRBD1,TRBV6-6,TRBJ2-7,.,CASSYQGANSYNEQYF,TGTGCCAGCAGTTACCAGGGGGCGAACTCCTACAATGAGCAGTACTTC
.,TRBV20-1,TRBJ2-5,few,CSAEGGGETQYF,TGCAGTGCTGAGGGGGGAGGAGAGACCCAGTACTTC
TRBD2,TRBV3-1,TRBJ2-1,once,CASTLGLAGQSSYNEQFF,TGTGCCAGCACCCTTGGACTAGCGGGACAAAGCTCCTACAATGAGCAGTTCTTC
TRBD2,TRBV20-1,TRBJ2-7,.,CSATTGLVAQYF,TGCAGTGCTACTACGGGACTAGTGGCCCAGTACTTC
TRBD2,TRBV5-1,TRBJ2-3,.,CASSLLRGGPLSTDTQYF,TGCGCCAGCAGCTTGTTACGGGGGGGGCCCCTTAGCACAGATACGCAGTATTTT
.,TRBV29-1,TRBJ2-1,.,CSVEGPSSYNEQFF,TGCAGCGTTGAGGGGCCTAGCTCCTACAATGAGCAGTTCTTC
TRBD1,TRBV28,TRBJ1-5,.,CASSFRQGASHQPQHF,TGTGCCAGCAGTTTCAGGCAGGGGGCATCTCATCAGCCCCAGCATTTT
TRBD1,TRBV4-3,TRBJ1-2,.,CASSPLTGGNGYTF,TGCGCCAGCAGCCCCTTGACAGGGGGGAATGGCTACACCTTC
TRBD2,TRBV30,TRBJ2-7,once,CAWSSGGATYEQYF,TGTGCCTGGAGTAGCGGGGGCGCCACGTACGAGCAGTACTTC
.,TRBV9,TRBJ2-5,.,CARGASSTYF,TGTGCCAGAGGGGCAAGTTCCACGTACTTC